This passage covers 26 T cell receptor beta chains from one sample sequenced in a study of T cells expressing NK-cell markers. TCRdb re-called the 5' RACE reads; every CDR3 protein appears as one record, without DNA. This table lists about 550,000 distinct CDR3 sequences. The sample comprised blood T cells: a sorted CD56 or NKG2C T cell subset, CD4+ or CD8+ T cells, or bulk PBMC T cells (not recorded which). These receptors all come from a young man in good health.

V is TRBV5-1 and J is TRBJ2-1; TCRdb indicates TRBD2, and absent DNA this call remains unverified. The germline CDR1 and CDR2 sequences are SGHRS and YFSETQ. The CDR3 is 16 amino acids. CDR3 in amino acids: CASSLVGGVNYNEQFF. Supplemented by reference TRBV5-1 and TRBJ2-1, the full variable domain reads KAGVTQTPRYLIKTRGQQVTLSCSPISGHRSVSWYQQTPGQGLQFLFEYFSETQRNKGNFPGRFSGRQFSNSRSEMNVSTLELGDSALYLCASSLVGGVNYNEQFFGPGTRLTVL.

This chain uses TRBV15 with TRBJ2-2; the TCRdb D gene call, TRBD2, has no DNA to confirm it. The germline gives CDR1 LNHNV, CDR2 YYDKDF (reference sequence). The CDR3 length is 14 residues. The CDR3 protein is CATEEGGPPGELFF.

The CDR3 region is CASSDGQNYGYTF. The chain combines TRBV2 with TRBJ1-2. The CDR3 sequence is 13 residues long. Germline CDR1 reads SNHLY; CDR2 reads FYNNEI.

J is TRBJ1-5 and V is TRBV7-9. The CDR3 has 14 residues. Germline CDR1 reads SEHNR; CDR2 reads FQNEAQ (reference sequence). This CDR3 reads CASSLGTPNQPQHF.

The chain recombines TRBV15 with TRBJ2-2; with no DNA, the TCRdb D assignment of TRBD2 cannot be verified. This CDR3 contains 15 residues. Germline values: CDR1 LNHNV, CDR2 YYDKDF (reference sequence). CDR3 sequence reads: CATSRGGLYTGELFF.

The chain combines TRBV7-9 with TRBJ1-1; TCRdb calls TRBD1, which cannot be checked without DNA. Germline V gives CDR1 SEHNR, CDR2 FQNEAQ (reference sequence). The CDR3 is 16 amino acids. The CDR3 region is CASSFIGSGNNTEAFF. Full variable domain (missing parts from reference TRBV7-9 and TRBJ1-1): DTGVSQNPRHKITKRGQNVTFRCDPISEHNRLYWYRQTLGQGPEFLTYFQNEAQLEKSRLLSDRFSAERPKGSFSTLEIQRTEQGDSAMYLCASSFIGSGNNTEAFFGQGTRLTVV.

This chain links TRBV5-1 with TRBJ2-6; TCRdb lists TRBD1, though no DNA is available to test this call. In germline, CDR1 is SGHRS, CDR2 YFSETQ. The CDR3 is 14 amino acids. The CDR3: CASSLGTGFNVLTF.

This chain joins TRBV15 and TRBJ2-7; no DNA is available, so the TRBD2 call from TCRdb remains unchecked. Germline V gene data show CDR1 as LNHNV and CDR2 as YYDKDF (reference sequence). The CDR3 consists of 15 residues. The CDR3 sequence: CATSRDSSGTYEQYF.

CDR3 in amino acids: CASSPPGLALGGGNTGELFF. The J gene is TRBJ2-2, the V gene TRBV7-6; the D call of TRBD2 rests on TCRdb alone, since no DNA is present to check it. The CDR3 is 20 amino acids. Germline V CDR1 and CDR2: SGHVS, FNYEAQ.

The V gene is TRBV15, the J gene TRBJ2-2; lacking DNA, the TRBD1 call made by TCRdb goes unchecked. Germline CDR1 LNHNV, CDR2 YYDKDF (reference sequence). The CDR3 runs to 16 residues. This CDR3 is CATNPGQGKNTGELFF.

The V call is TRBV20-1, the J call TRBJ2-2; TCRdb outputs TRBD2, but without DNA this stays unchecked. This CDR3 spans 17 amino acids. Germline loops: CDR1 DFQATT, CDR2 SNEGSKA (reference sequence). The CDR3 sequence: CSARGLAGGRGDGELFF.

V and J are TRBV7-8 and TRBJ2-1; lacking DNA, the TRBD2 call made by TCRdb goes unchecked. CDR1 and CDR2 from the germline V gene are SGHVS and FQNEAQ. The CDR3 is 14 amino acids. The CDR3 protein is CASSFLGLADEQFF.

This rearrangement joins TRBV20-1 to TRBJ2-1. Germline CDR1 and CDR2: DFQATT and SNEGSKA (reference sequence). CDR3 length: 12 residues. The CDR3 reads CSALGLDPEQFF.

The chain uses TRBV7-2 and TRBJ1-2; the D gene TCRdb calls, TRBD1, cannot be checked with no DNA. CDR3 length: 15 amino acids. The germline V gene encodes CDR1 SGHTA and CDR2 FQGNSA. The CDR3 here is CASSSSSRDFYGYTF.

The chain links TRBV19 to TRBJ2-7; no DNA is available, so the TRBD2 call from TCRdb remains unchecked. Germline loops: CDR1 LNHDA, CDR2 SQIVND (reference sequence). The CDR3 length is 13 residues. Here the CDR3 reads CASRLAGGREQYF.

V is TRBV9 and J is TRBJ2-3; TCRdb returns TRBD2, unconfirmable since there is no DNA. The V gene's germline CDR1 is SGDLS and CDR2 YYNGEE. The CDR3 sequence is 15 residues long. The CDR3 here is CASSVASGRVTTQYF. The full variable domain, completed using reference TRBV9 and TRBJ2-3, is DSGVTQTPKHLITATGQRVTLRCSPRSGDLSVYWYQQSLDQGLQFLIQYYNGEERAKGNILERFSAQQFPDLHSELNLSSLELGDSALYFCASSVASGRVTTQYFGPGTRLTVL.

This rearrangement joins TRBV11-3 to TRBJ1-1; TCRdb outputs TRBD1, but without DNA this stays unchecked. Germline V gene data show CDR1 as SGHNT and CDR2 as YENEEA. The CDR3 has 13 amino acids. CDR3 sequence: CASSLLRDGEAFF. Looking up the rest from reference TRBV11-3 and TRBJ1-1 gives the full variable domain: EAGVVQSPRYKIIEKKQPVAFWCNPISGHNTLYWYLQNLGQGPELLIRYENEEAVDDSQLPKDRFSAERLKGVDSTLKIQPAELGDSAVYLCASSLLRDGEAFFGQGTRLTVV.

This chain joins TRBV15 and TRBJ2-2; the TCRdb D gene call, TRBD1, has no DNA to confirm it. The CDR3 runs to 16 residues. Germline V gene data show CDR1 as LNHNV and CDR2 as YYDKDF (reference sequence). The CDR3 loop reads CATSGIGGTNTGELFF.

The genes are TRBV20-1 and TRBJ2-1; with no DNA, the TCRdb D assignment of TRBD2 cannot be verified. Per the germline V gene, CDR1 is DFQATT and CDR2 is SNEGSKA (reference sequence). The CDR3 is 16 residues long. The CDR3 loop is CSARDPEAGEYNEQFF.

This chain connects TRBV7-2 to TRBJ2-2; the TRBD1 assignment by TCRdb is unverifiable without DNA. CDR3 length equals 15 residues. In germline, CDR1 is SGHTA, CDR2 FQGNSA. The CDR3 loop is CASSLIPDRGGELFF. Variable domain in full (rest from reference TRBV7-2 and TRBJ2-2): GAGVSQSPSNKVTEKGKDVELRCDPISGHTALYWYRQSLGQGLEFLIYFQGNSAPDKSGLPSDRFSAERTGGSVSTLTIQRTQQEDSAVYLCASSLIPDRGGELFFGEGSRLTVL.

The chain recombines TRBV7-2 with TRBJ2-3; TCRdb's D gene call, TRBD2, goes unchecked for lack of DNA. Per the germline V gene, CDR1 is SGHTA and CDR2 is FQGNSA. This CDR3 contains 15 residues. The CDR3 here is CASSFKTGGADTQYF.

This chain links TRBV6-2 or TRBV6-3 with TRBJ2-5; there is no DNA to check the TCRdb D call of TRBD1. CDR1 is MNHEY and CDR2 is SVGEGT in the germline V gene. The CDR3 is 16 amino acids. CDR3 region: CASSYPTGQYQETQYF.

This CDR3 is CASSLSVARVNTEAFF. V and J are TRBV7-9 and TRBJ1-1; the TRBD1 assignment by TCRdb is unverifiable without DNA. CDR3 length: 16 amino acids. In germline, CDR1 is SEHNR, CDR2 FQNEAQ (reference sequence). Full variable domain (missing parts from reference TRBV7-9 and TRBJ1-1): DTGVSQNPRHKITKRGQNVTFRCDPISEHNRLYWYRQTLGQGPEFLTYFQNEAQLEKSRLLSDRFSAERPKGSFSTLEIQRTEQGDSAMYLCASSLSVARVNTEAFFGQGTRLTVV.

The V and J genes are TRBV4-2 and TRBJ2-4; without DNA, the TCRdb call of TRBD2 cannot be checked. CDR1 and CDR2 (germline): LGHNA, YNFKEQ. The length of the CDR3 is 13 residues. The CDR3 here is CASKRTEEDIQYF.

The rearrangement links TRBV30 to TRBJ1-2. CDR1 is GTSNPN, CDR2 SVGIG, per germline (reference sequence). This CDR3 comprises 14 residues. CDR3 loop: CAWSVRRSPYGYTF.

The rearrangement links TRBV27 to TRBJ2-2; the TRBD2 assignment by TCRdb is unverifiable without DNA. Germline CDR1 is MNHEY and CDR2 is SMNVEV (reference sequence). The CDR3 runs 16 residues. The CDR3: CASSLGVAGAAGELFF.